The T cell receptor (beta chain) described here comes from a study of blood T cell repertoires in COVID-19. As for the study in general: Acute-phase and convalescent COVID-19 samples originated in the United States, Italy and Spain.

Original processing methods: Reference gene primer amplification gave estimated nucleated cell counts. Sequencing used immunoSEQ multiplex PCR; TCRdb keeps in-frame clones, though not all of them. The V and J calls and clone size were taken over from that table, and D and trimming were inferred from the DNA. Here the sample spans 200,000 to 250,000 clones, around nine tenths being singletons. Recruited during active infection, patients (from Seattle) were subsequently followed longitudinally. The length of the CDR3 is 14 residues. Trimming left V 0 bases short and J 0 bases short, with 6 bases between. Germline V gene lookup returns CDR1 KGHSH and CDR2 LQKENI.

The receptor's source is a man aged 55 to 70 with COVID-19, enrolled during active disease. The sequenced material came from peripheral blood. The V gene is TRBV18, the J gene TRBJ2-7; the D is unclear. CDR3 in DNA: TGTGCCAGCTCACCACCGCCGGGCTCCTACGAGCAGTACTTC. Residues: CASSPPPGSYEQYF.